The entry below describes one T cell receptor beta chain. Its antigen is not known. These data belong to a study of CD8 T cells in ankylosing spondylitis. General study findings and limits: A motif of 7 to 9 highly homologous TCR beta variants was seen as apparently characteristic of ankylosing spondylitis blood. It was reported that disease-linked clones were significantly enriched in matched ankylosing spondylitis synovial fluid. Reactive arthritis synovial fluid and blood were previously reported to contain some motif variants. Peripheral blood samples showed relatively rare disease-linked clones, and these clones were CD8+.

The germline V gene encodes CDR1 DFQATT and CDR2 SNEGSKA (reference sequence). The ends lost 6 bases at V and 9 bases at J; junction bases unmatched: 10. The CDR3 extends over 14 amino acids. Using its own MiXCR run on the 5' RACE reads, TCRdb lists one record per CDR3 protein. This sample has about 800,000 distinct CDR3 sequences, with over 9.5% found just once. This clonotype originated in a male donor with ankylosing spondylitis. The rearrangement links TRBV20-1 to TRBJ1-5, with 11 bases that match TRBD1. The specimen sequenced was blood, either unsorted or a sorted T cell fraction (not recorded which). In DNA, the CDR3 is TGCAGTGCCGTACCGGGACAGGGGGTAGCGCCCCAGCATTTT. Its protein product is CSAVPGQGVAPQHF.